This record concerns one T cell receptor beta chain sequence. Repertoires were generated with immunoSEQ multiplex PCR, while TCRdb's copy carries only in-frame clones and drops some. The top ten hold 0.35% to 0.45% of the sample, which has some 2,500,000 clones, roughly 93% seen once. The data were obtained in a study of shared clonotypes between healthy human individuals. Study-wide background: Sampling drew on donors who were two women and a few men aged 18 to 49. CD4 naive and memory got three plates each, CD8 naive two, CD8 memory one.

CDR3 length: 12 amino acids. The germline CDR1 and CDR2 sequences are SGHTA and FQGNSA. V lost 3 bases and J 7 bases, leaving 7 bases between the germline ends. Material: naive CD4+ T cells from PBMCs. Stated subset: CD45RA+ positively selected. The genes are TRBV7-2 and TRBJ2-1, with D unresolved. The sequence came from a man younger than 35 in good health. Some clones in this sample may be carry-over from other donors' samples. CDR3 coding DNA: TGTGCCAGCAGCTTCCCCCCAAATGAGCAGTTCTTC. Protein sequence: CASSFPPNEQFF.